One and the same sample provided the 19 T cell receptor beta chains below, sequenced in a study of graft-versus-host responses after intestinal transplantation. Sequencing used immunoSEQ multiplex PCR; TCRdb keeps in-frame clones, though not all of them. In the table there are some 8,500 clones, less than 95% of which are singletons. The source material was PBMCs, sampled around 30 days after intestinal transplant. These receptors were obtained from a human patient who received an intestinal transplant, so some T cells may come from the graft donor.

The J gene is TRBJ2-2, the V gene TRBV4-1, with D hard to call. The CDR3 has 12 amino acids. Trimming stripped 1 base from V and 4 bases from J, with 1 base between. CDR1 MGHRA and CDR2 YSYEKL come from the germline V gene. This CDR3 is CASSQGTGELFF. The CDR3 region has the DNA TGCGCCAGCAGCCAAGGCACCGGGGAGCTGTTTTTT.

J is TRBJ1-5 and V is TRBV2; tentative D call: TRBD1 (6 bases). Trimming removed 0 bases at V and 6 bases at J, with 12 bases between. The CDR3 length is 15 residues. Looked up from germline, CDR1 is SNHLY and CDR2 is FYNNEI. The CDR3 DNA follows: TGTGCCAGCAGTGAAGCCGGGGGCGCCGGTCAGCCCCAGCATTTT. Protein sequence: CASSEAGGAGQPQHF.

The chain carries TRBV5-1 and TRBJ1-6; D call uncertain. Trimming pared 0 bases from V and 5 bases from J, leaving 6 bases between. The CDR3 has 14 amino acids. CDR1 and CDR2 from the germline V gene are SGHRS and YFSETQ. The DNA of the CDR3 is TGCGCCAGCAGCTTGGGGGGTAATAATTCACCCCTCCACTTT. It encodes CASSLGGNNSPLHF.

The rearrangement uses TRBV13 and TRBJ2-7; 7 bases align to TRBD1. The CDR3 contains 15 residues. V lost 4 bases and J lost 2; bases outside the gene matches: 8. CDR1 is PRHDT and CDR2 is FYEKMQ in the germline V gene (reference sequence). The CDR3 region has the DNA TGTGCCAGCAGCTCATGGACAGGTCCCACCTACGAGCAGTACTTC. As protein: CASSSWTGPTYEQYF. Complete variable domain (other parts from reference TRBV13 and TRBJ2-7): AAGVIQSPRHLIKEKRETATLKCYPIPRHDTVYWYQQGPGQDPQFLISFYEKMQSDKGSIPDRFSAQQFSDYHSELNMSSLELGDSALYFCASSSWTGPTYEQYFGPGTRLTVT.

This rearrangement joins TRBV5-1 to TRBJ1-6; TRBD1 is a possible D gene (6 bases). CDR1 SGHRS and CDR2 YFSETQ come from the germline V gene. The CDR3 is 13 amino acids. Deletions cut 5 bases from V and 10 bases from J, with 13 bases between. The CDR3 DNA reads TGCGCCAGCAGAAACAGGGTAGGATCACCCCTCCACTTT. It yields the protein CASRNRVGSPLHF.

The genes are TRBV6-5 and TRBJ2-7; TRBD1 aligns across 7 bases. Germline V gives CDR1 MNHEY, CDR2 SVGAGI. The CDR3 runs to 13 residues. V dropped 10 bases and J dropped 2; count of bases not matched to a gene: 8. This CDR3 is CATTDRRTYEQYF. CDR3 DNA: TGTGCCACGACGGACAGGAGAACCTACGAGCAGTACTTC.

The chain couples TRBV12-5 to TRBJ2-5, with D possibly TRBD2 on 6 matching bases. Trimming removed 0 bases from V and 3 bases from J, with 11 bases in between. The CDR3 is 15 amino acids. CDR1 LGHNT and CDR2 FRNRAP come from the germline V gene. The CDR3 bases are TGTGCTAGTGGTTTGGTACTAGCCAGAGAAGAGACCCAGTACTTC. Translated, it gives CASGLVLAREETQYF.

The chain employs TRBV2 and TRBJ2-5; D gene ambiguous. The V and J ends lost 5 bases and 0 bases respectively, with 10 bases between them. CDR3 length: 14 residues. Germline CDR1 and CDR2: SNHLY and FYNNEI. CDR3 nucleotide sequence: TGTGCCAGCAGTTTAACTAAGTACCAAGAGACCCAGTACTTC. Encoded protein: CASSLTKYQETQYF.

The chain joins TRBV10-3 to TRBJ2-2; TRBD2 matches 12 bases. The CDR3 spans 18 residues. V lost 2 bases and J lost 1; bases outside the gene matches: 5. Germline loops: CDR1 ENHRY, CDR2 SYGVKD. The CDR3 here is CAISEPRLAGVNTGELFF. In DNA, the CDR3 is TGTGCCATCAGTGAGCCCAGACTAGCGGGGGTGAACACCGGGGAGCTGTTTTTT.

The chain links TRBV6-1 to TRBJ2-1, with 7 bases identical to TRBD2. CDR3 length: 15 residues. Germline CDR1 is MNHNS and CDR2 is SASEGT. The ends lost 2 bases at V and 1 base at J; junction bases unmatched: 2. CDR3 sequence: CASSESGESYNEQFF. Here the CDR3 DNA reads TGTGCCAGCAGTGAAAGCGGGGAATCCTACAATGAGCAGTTCTTC.

This chain connects TRBV11-2 to TRBJ2-2, with D maybe TRBD2 (6 bases). Per germline, CDR1 SGHAT and CDR2 FQNNGV. V was trimmed by 4 bases and J by 3 bases, leaving 21 bases between them. The length of the CDR3 is 18 residues. The CDR3 coding sequence is TGTGCCAGCAGCTCGCCCTCTAGGGACTCAACCGACACCGGGGAGCTGTTTTTT. Amino acids: CASSSPSRDSTDTGELFF. The full variable domain, rest sourced from reference TRBV11-2 and TRBJ2-2, is EAGVAQSPRYKIIEKRQSVAFWCNPISGHATLYWYQQILGQGPKLLIQFQNNGVVDDSQLPKDRFSAERLKGVDSTLKIQPAKLEDSAVYLCASSSPSRDSTDTGELFFGEGSRLTVL.

V is TRBV6-1 and J is TRBJ1-3, with a possible D match to TRBD1 (6 bases). The germline gives CDR1 MNHNS, CDR2 SASEGT. This CDR3 is 15 amino acids long. V dropped 8 bases and J dropped 1 base, with 15 bases sitting between them. The CDR3 protein is CASLQGPYSGNTIYF. The DNA of the CDR3 is TGTGCCAGCCTACAGGGACCGTATTCTGGAAACACCATATATTTT.

This rearrangement joins TRBV5-4 to TRBJ1-1; D gene unclear. Germline loops: CDR1 SGHNT, CDR2 YYREEE (reference sequence). Trimming left V 0 bases short and J 0 bases short, with 3 bases between. The CDR3 has 13 amino acids. CDR3 region: CASSLDMNTEAFF. The CDR3, as DNA: TGTGCCAGCAGCTTGGACATGAACACTGAAGCTTTCTTT.

The chain carries TRBV4-1 and TRBJ1-2, with a weak D call TRBD1 (5 bases). The CDR3 is made up of 15 amino acids. The germline V gene has CDR1 MGHRA and CDR2 YSYEKL. The V and J ends lost 0 bases and 10 bases respectively, with 18 bases between them. In nucleotides, the CDR3 is TGCGCCAGCAGCCAAGAATATCTGGGGCGCGGTCCCTACACCTTC. Translating gives CASSQEYLGRGPYTF.

The gene calls are TRBV13 and TRBJ1-3, with 7 bases that match TRBD1. CDR1 PRHDT and CDR2 FYEKMQ come from the germline V gene (reference sequence). The CDR3 sequence is 19 residues long. V dropped 0 bases and J dropped 4; count of bases not matched to a gene: 15. DNA for the CDR3: TGTGCCAGCAGCTTAGGCCGAGGTACCGGGACAGAAAAAGGAAACACCATATATTTT. Its protein product is CASSLGRGTGTEKGNTIYF.

The chain combines TRBV7-9 with TRBJ2-3; TRBD1 is a possible D gene (5 bases). CDR3 length: 16 residues. V shed 4 bases and J shed 3 bases, with 17 bases lying between them. Germline V gene data show CDR1 as SEHNR and CDR2 as FQNEAQ (reference sequence). The DNA for the CDR3 is TGTGCCAGCAGCTCGGATCAGGGCTTTCGGACAGATACGCAGTATTTT. This gives the protein CASSSDQGFRTDTQYF.

This chain connects TRBV7-9 to TRBJ2-2; 14 bases map to TRBD2. The ends lost 5 bases at V and 11 bases at J; junction bases unmatched: 10. The length of the CDR3 is 16 residues. Germline CDR1 reads SEHNR; CDR2 reads FQNEAQ (reference sequence). This CDR3 is CASSRLAGGPIGELFF. DNA for the CDR3: TGTGCCAGCAGCCGACTAGCGGGGGGGCCGATAGGCGAGCTGTTTTTT.

This chain links TRBV4-2 with TRBJ2-3; 12 bases line up with TRBD2. Germline CDR1 is LGHNA and CDR2 is YNFKEQ. CDR3 length: 16 amino acids. V lost 4 bases and J lost 3; bases outside the gene matches: 5. This CDR3 is CASSPLAGGPTDTQYF. CDR3 bases: TGTGCCAGCAGCCCGCTAGCGGGGGGGCCAACAGATACGCAGTATTTT.

The chain couples TRBV5-1 to TRBJ1-3, with 7 bases aligning to TRBD1. The CDR3 length is 16 residues. Germline CDR1 SGHRS, CDR2 YFSETQ. V was clipped by 5 bases and J by 3 bases; unmatched bases: 11. The CDR3 region has the DNA TGCGCCAGCAGGGGGACACCACAGGGGAGTGGAAACACCATATATTTT. This translates into CASRGTPQGSGNTIYF.